The clone carrying this T cell receptor (beta chain) has just a few counts. The germline gives CDR1 DFQATT, CDR2 SNEGSKA (reference sequence). V lost 5 bases and J lost 5, with 12 bases in between. This CDR3 contains 12 residues. TCRdb used MiXCR to reprocess the RT-PCR reads, holding one entry per CDR3 protein. Counted here are about 540,000 distinct CDR3 sequences, roughly 23% occurring once; the ten biggest clones make up under 3.5%. The data derive from a study of response to subunit inactivated influenza vaccine. The same sample was also studied in work on T cells expressing NK-cell markers. From that study: 5'RACE template switching with UMIs generated TCR beta cDNA. Unclear, still, was the HCMV specificity of the expanded NKG2C+ T cell clones.

This material consisted of CD4+ T cells sorted from PBMCs, taken roughly 13 days after vaccination. The TCR originated in a man aged 50 or older who received an inactivated influenza vaccine. The chain uses TRBV20-1 and TRBJ2-5; TRBD2 might be the D (5 bases). CDR3 bases: TGCAGTGCTCTCCGGTCGGGGGAGACCCAGTACTTC. Its translation: CSALRSGETQYF.